Following are 9 T cell receptor beta chains from one sample sequenced in a study of blood T cell repertoires in COVID-19. Produced via immunoSEQ multiplex PCR; TCRdb's table is partial and in-frame only. This sample has 150,000 or so clones, with 85% to 95% found just once. Sequences were obtained from peripheral blood. The receptors stem from a woman aged 45 to 65 with acute or convalescent COVID-19.

This clone has just one count. This chain uses TRBV5-6 with TRBJ2-1; the match to TRBD2 covers 8 bases. With V trimmed by 1 base and J by 15 bases, 3 bases remained unmatched. Germline lookup yields CDR1 SGHDT and CDR2 YYEEEE. The CDR3 extends over 11 amino acids. CDR3 amino acids: CASSLSGSAFF. The CDR3 DNA sequence: TGTGCCAGCAGCTTGAGCGGGAGTGCGTTCTTC. Full variable domain (rest looked up from reference TRBV5-6 and TRBJ2-1): DAGVTQSPTHLIKTRGQQVTLRCSPKSGHDTVSWYQQALGQGPQFIFQYYEEEERQRGNFPDRFSGHQFPNYSSELNVNALLLGDSALYLCASSLSGSAFFGPGTRLTVL.

The V call is TRBV9, the J call TRBJ1-6; the D is unclear. CDR1 and CDR2 from the germline V gene are SGDLS and YYNGEE. CDR3 size: 15 residues. V lost 0 bases and J 7 bases, leaving 11 bases between the germline ends. The CDR3 spells CASSVGGDANSPLHF. In DNA, the CDR3 is TGTGCCAGCAGCGTAGGCGGGGATGCGAATTCACCCCTCCACTTT.

The gene calls are TRBV6-9 and TRBJ2-5; the D gene is possibly TRBD2 (5 bases). The CDR3 runs to 14 residues. Trimming pared 6 bases from V and 2 bases from J, leaving 13 bases between. CDR1 MNHGY and CDR2 SVAAGI come from the germline V gene. Written as DNA, the CDR3 is TGTGCCAGCAGACTAGAATGGGTTCAAGAGACCCAGTACTTC. It translates to CASRLEWVQETQYF.

In its sample, this clone was seen a few times. V usage is TRBV9 and J usage is TRBJ2-7; 10 bases align to TRBD2. CDR1 and CDR2 from the germline V gene are SGDLS and YYNGEE. Losses at the gene ends were 0 bases for V and 1 base for J; bases not matched to a gene: 1. CDR3 length: 15 amino acids. The CDR3 protein is CASSVDSGGSYEQYF. CDR3 sequence (DNA): TGTGCCAGCAGCGTAGATAGCGGGGGGTCCTACGAGCAGTACTTC.

CDR3 region: CASSDNRGLSYEQYF. The CDR3, as DNA: TGTGCCAGCAGCGACAACAGGGGGCTATCCTACGAGCAGTACTTC. The chain is built from TRBV13 and TRBJ2-7; 9 bases match TRBD1. CDR3 length: 15 amino acids. In germline, CDR1 is PRHDT, CDR2 FYEKMQ (reference sequence). Losses at the gene ends were 5 bases for V and 1 base for J; bases not matched to a gene: 6.

V and J are TRBV5-6 and TRBJ2-1; maybe TRBD2 (6 bases). The germline V gene has CDR1 SGHDT and CDR2 YYEEEE. CDR3 length equals 15 residues. V shed 3 bases and J shed 7 bases, with 17 bases lying between them. The CDR3 protein is CASSSRLEGRNEQFF. CDR3 DNA sequence: TGTGCCAGCAGCTCCCGACTAGAAGGGAGAAATGAGCAGTTCTTC.

The V gene is TRBV4-1, the J gene TRBJ1-2; D remains ambiguous. The CDR3 has 16 amino acids. Deletions cut 0 bases from V and 4 bases from J, with 15 bases between. Germline CDR1 is MGHRA and CDR2 is YSYEKL. CDR3 sequence (DNA): TGCGCCAGCAGCCAAGATCCGGGGAAAGTTAGCTATGGCTACACCTTC. This codes for CASSQDPGKVSYGYTF.

The rearrangement uses TRBV6-5 and TRBJ2-7, with 7 bases matching TRBD1. Germline CDR1 is MNHEY and CDR2 is SVGAGI. V was pared by 6 bases and J by 6 bases, with 11 bases of the junction left unmatched. The CDR3 has 14 residues. The CDR3 coding sequence is TGTGCCAGCAGCCAGACAGGGATCGAAGTCGAGCAGTACTTC. Translated, it gives CASSQTGIEVEQYF.

This clone was detected only once. The chain recombines TRBV3-1 (or the pseudogene TRBV3-2) with TRBJ1-6; 8 bases map to TRBD1. The CDR3 contains 16 residues. Trimming at V came to 1 base and at J to 9 bases, leaving 8 bases not matched to a gene. CDR1 and CDR2 from the germline V gene are LGHDT and YNNKEL (reference sequence). The DNA of the CDR3 is TGTGCCAGCAGCCAAGGACAGGGGTTTGTGGGTTCACCCCTCCACTTT. It codes for CASSQGQGFVGSPLHF.